A single T cell receptor beta chain is shown here with its context. Its antigen is unknown. This entry belongs to a study of T cell responses to AZD1222 COVID-19 vaccine. Points from the study as a whole: There were mostly white British donors and more females than males, and clonal diversity was possibly underestimated. When two AZD1222 doses had been given, Spike-specific TCR breadth and depth rose.

Clones were sequenced by immunoSEQ multiplex PCR, and TCRdb holds only the in-frame ones, with some missing. The sample shows some 150,000 clones, 94% of them seen only once. The CDR3 contains 17 residues. After removal of 3 bases from V and 4 bases from J, the junction contained 9 bases not matched to a gene. Germline-derived CDR1 and CDR2 are LGHNA and YNFKEQ. The rearrangement joins TRBV4-2 to TRBJ2-5; 12 bases match TRBD2. The sequenced sample was peripheral blood, obtained on day 0 of AZD1222 vaccination. This TCR came from an adult in good health. The CDR3 coding sequence is TGTGCCAGCAGCCATGGACTAGCGGGGCTCTGGGGAGAGACCCAGTACTTC. Translation: CASSHGLAGLWGETQYF.